These 9 T cell receptor beta chains came from one sample sequenced in a study of cytomegalovirus exposure and HLA in healthy donors. It was with 60 Vbeta and 13 Jbeta primers that the PCR ran. TCRdb keeps only in-frame clones here, not all; method: immunoSEQ multiplex PCR. The table has 150,000 to 200,000 clones, approximately 80% seen once. Source material: PBMCs. These TCRs come from a man aged 40-49 years in good health and CMV-seronegative.

This clone was seen just once. The J gene is TRBJ1-5, the V gene TRBV4-2; no definite D call. The germline V gene encodes CDR1 LGHNA and CDR2 YNFKEQ. CDR3 length equals 16 residues. Trimming cost V 1 base and J 0 bases, with 10 bases left between them. Written as DNA, the CDR3 is TGTGCCAGCAGCCAAGCGTCAGGCGATAGCAATCAGCCCCAGCATTTT. Amino acids: CASSQASGDSNQPQHF.

V and J are TRBV10-3 and TRBJ2-2; the match to TRBD1 covers 8 bases. Germline V lookup: CDR1 ENHRY, CDR2 SYGVKD. Trimming took 11 bases from V and 6 from J; bases not matched to a gene: 14. This CDR3 has 15 residues. CDR3 amino acids: CAASDRGELSGELFF. The DNA of the CDR3 is TGTGCCGCCAGTGACAGGGGAGAGCTTTCCGGGGAGCTGTTTTTT.

This clone was seen only once. The chain uses TRBV10-1 and TRBJ2-1; D might be TRBD2 (5 bases). V was pared by 2 bases and J by 6 bases, with 8 bases between. The CDR3 has 13 amino acids. CDR1 is WNHNN, CDR2 SYGVQD, per germline (reference sequence). The CDR3 coding sequence is TGCGCCAGCAGTGAGACCGGGGTCAATGAGCAGTTCTTC. It yields the protein CASSETGVNEQFF.

A few counts support this clone. V and J are TRBV12-5 and TRBJ2-7; 8 nucleotides align to TRBD2. CDR1 and CDR2 (germline): LGHNT, FRNRAP. This CDR3 is built from 16 residues. Trimming cost V 6 bases and J 0 bases; bases outside gene matches: 10. The CDR3 sequence: CASGSLSGVVSYEQYF. DNA of the CDR3: TGTGCTAGTGGCTCCCTTAGCGGGGTAGTCTCCTACGAGCAGTACTTC.

The count of this clone is one. The chain recombines TRBV27 with TRBJ2-7, with TRBD1 as a possible D gene (5 bases). The V end lost 5 bases, the J end lost 8 bases, and 22 bases lay between the germline ends. The germline gives CDR1 MNHEY, CDR2 SMNVEV (reference sequence). The CDR3 runs 15 residues. As DNA, the CDR3 is TGTGCCAGCAGTACATTACAGGCACACCCTACGAAGCAGTACTTC. This encodes CASSTLQAHPTKQYF.

CDR3 bases: TGTGCCAGCACGGAGGGGAGAACAGATACGCAGTATTTT. It translates to CASTEGRTDTQYF. The V and J genes are TRBV2 and TRBJ2-3; a possible D gene is TRBD2 (6 bases). CDR1 SNHLY and CDR2 FYNNEI come from the germline V gene. CDR3 size: 13 residues. Trimming shortened V by 7 bases and J by 3 bases, and 11 bases separated the two germline ends.

The genes are TRBV29-1 and TRBJ1-1; TRBD1 might be the D (5 bases). The germline V gene has CDR1 SQVTM and CDR2 ANQGSEA. The CDR3 is made up of 13 amino acids. The V end was cut by 4 bases, the J end by 0 bases, with 9 bases between. The CDR3 here is CSVVRGMNTEAFF. The CDR3 nucleotides are TGCAGCGTTGTGCGGGGGATGAACACTGAAGCTTTCTTT.

The chain uses TRBV2 and TRBJ1-5; 9 nucleotides match TRBD1. CDR3 length equals 15 residues. Germline V CDR1 and CDR2: SNHLY, FYNNEI. V gave up 4 bases and J gave up 6 bases; unmatched junction bases: 7. The DNA of the CDR3 is TGTGCCAGCAGTGGGGGGACAGGGTTAGGTCAGCCCCAGCATTTT. Translation: CASSGGTGLGQPQHF. The whole variable domain, filled in from reference TRBV2 and TRBJ1-5, reads EPEVTQTPSHQVTQMGQEVILRCVPISNHLYFYWYRQILGQKVEFLVSFYNNEISEKSEIFDDQFSVERPDGSNFTLKIRSTKLEDSAMYFCASSGGTGLGQPQHFGDGTRLSIL.

The rearrangement uses TRBV5-1 and TRBJ1-5; 8 nucleotides agree with TRBD1. Germline trimming cut 4 bases from V and 7 bases from J; bases unmatched to any gene: 10. This CDR3 is 15 amino acids long. Germline V gene sequence: CDR1 SGHRS, CDR2 YFSETQ. The CDR3 spells CASSPSGDRTQPQHF. Here the CDR3 DNA reads TGCGCCAGCAGCCCGAGTGGGGACAGGACCCAGCCCCAGCATTTT.